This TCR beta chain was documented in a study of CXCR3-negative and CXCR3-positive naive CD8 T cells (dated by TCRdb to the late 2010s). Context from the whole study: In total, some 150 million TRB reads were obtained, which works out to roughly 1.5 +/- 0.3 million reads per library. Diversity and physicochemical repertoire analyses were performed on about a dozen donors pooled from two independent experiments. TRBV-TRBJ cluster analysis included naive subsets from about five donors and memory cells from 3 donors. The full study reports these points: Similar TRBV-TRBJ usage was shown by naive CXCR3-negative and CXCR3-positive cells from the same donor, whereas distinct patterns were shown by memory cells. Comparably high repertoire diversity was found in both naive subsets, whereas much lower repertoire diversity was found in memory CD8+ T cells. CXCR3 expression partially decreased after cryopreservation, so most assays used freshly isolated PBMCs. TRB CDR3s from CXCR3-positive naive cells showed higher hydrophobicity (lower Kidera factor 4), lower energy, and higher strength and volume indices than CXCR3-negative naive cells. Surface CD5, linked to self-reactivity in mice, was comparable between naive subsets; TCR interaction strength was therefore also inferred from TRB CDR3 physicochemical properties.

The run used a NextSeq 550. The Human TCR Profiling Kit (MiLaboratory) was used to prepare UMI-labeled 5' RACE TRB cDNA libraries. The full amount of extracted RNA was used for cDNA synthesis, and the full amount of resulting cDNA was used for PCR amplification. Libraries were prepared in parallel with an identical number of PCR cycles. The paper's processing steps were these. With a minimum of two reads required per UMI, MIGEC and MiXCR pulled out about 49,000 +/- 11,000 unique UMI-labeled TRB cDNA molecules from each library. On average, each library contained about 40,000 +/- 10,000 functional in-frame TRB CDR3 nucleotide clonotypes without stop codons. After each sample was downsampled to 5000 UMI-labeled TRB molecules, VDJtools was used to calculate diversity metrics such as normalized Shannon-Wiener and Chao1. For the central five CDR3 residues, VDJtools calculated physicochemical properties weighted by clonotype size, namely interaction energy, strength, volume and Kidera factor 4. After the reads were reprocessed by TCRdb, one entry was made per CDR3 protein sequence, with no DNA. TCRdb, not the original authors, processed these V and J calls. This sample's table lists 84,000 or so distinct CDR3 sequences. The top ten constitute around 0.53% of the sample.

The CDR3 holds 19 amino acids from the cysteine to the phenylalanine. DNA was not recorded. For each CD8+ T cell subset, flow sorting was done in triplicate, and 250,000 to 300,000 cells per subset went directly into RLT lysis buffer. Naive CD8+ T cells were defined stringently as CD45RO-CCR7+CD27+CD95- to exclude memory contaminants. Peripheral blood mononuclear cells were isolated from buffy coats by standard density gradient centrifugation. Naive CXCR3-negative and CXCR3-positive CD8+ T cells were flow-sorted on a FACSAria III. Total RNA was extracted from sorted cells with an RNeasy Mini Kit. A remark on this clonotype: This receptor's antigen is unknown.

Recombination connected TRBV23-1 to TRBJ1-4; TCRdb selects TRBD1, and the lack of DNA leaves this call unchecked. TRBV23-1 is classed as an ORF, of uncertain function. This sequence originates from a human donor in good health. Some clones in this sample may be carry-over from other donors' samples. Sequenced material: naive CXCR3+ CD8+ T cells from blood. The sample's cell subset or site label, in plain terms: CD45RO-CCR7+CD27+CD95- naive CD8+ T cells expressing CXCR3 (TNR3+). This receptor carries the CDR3 CASSQPPSVERATNEKLFF.